A single sample is the source of the 8 T cell receptor beta chains below, sequenced in a study of blood T cell repertoires in COVID-19. Repertoires were generated with immunoSEQ multiplex PCR, while TCRdb's copy carries only in-frame clones and drops some. The sample has hundreds of thousands of clones, roughly 85% seen once. Sequencing input: PBMCs or T cells enriched from blood (not recorded which). The source of these receptors is a woman in her forties or fifties who had been exposed to COVID-19.

V is TRBV6-5 and J is TRBJ1-1, with TRBD1 as a possible D gene (5 bases). Trimming removed 5 bases from V and 5 bases from J, with 18 bases in between. The germline V gene has CDR1 MNHEY and CDR2 SVGAGI. This CDR3 spans 15 amino acids. CDR3 in DNA: TGTGCCAGCAGTCCGGGACTCCCAACCACAACTGAAGCTTTCTTT. Its translation: CASSPGLPTTTEAFF.

This chain uses TRBV9 with TRBJ1-4, with D possibly matching TRBD1 (5 bases). From germline, CDR1 is SGDLS and CDR2 YYNGEE. V lost 2 bases to trimming and J lost 7 bases, with 18 bases between them. This CDR3 comprises 16 residues. CDR3 DNA sequence: TGTGCCAGCAGCGTCGAAAGCGGGACCCCCCGTGAAAAACTGTTTTTT. This gives the protein CASSVESGTPREKLFF.

The J gene is TRBJ2-7, the V gene TRBV5-1, with a tentative D call TRBD1 (6 bases). This CDR3 spans 14 amino acids. Germline V CDR1 and CDR2: SGHRS, YFSETQ. V was clipped by 4 bases and J by 0 bases, with 11 bases between them. The CDR3 DNA is TGCGCCAGCAGCGTAGAGACAGGCTCCTACGAGCAGTACTTC. Its translation is CASSVETGSYEQYF.

The rearrangement uses TRBV11-2 and TRBJ2-3, with TRBD1 matching 7 bases. Germline V gives CDR1 SGHAT, CDR2 FQNNGV. The CDR3 runs to 15 residues. V lost 8 bases, J lost 5 bases, and 13 bases stayed unmatched. The chain's CDR3 is CASSPGSGGRDTQYF. The CDR3 nucleotides are TGTGCCAGCTCCCCGGGGTCAGGGGGTAGAGATACGCAGTATTTT.

The chain links TRBV18 to TRBJ1-2; 7 nucleotides line up with TRBD1. V was clipped by 3 bases and J by 1 base; unmatched bases: 5. The CDR3 has 15 amino acids. Germline lookup yields CDR1 KGHSH and CDR2 LQKENI. Written as DNA, the CDR3 is TGTGCCAGCTCACCGGGACAGAGAGTTAACTATGGCTACACCTTC. Residues: CASSPGQRVNYGYTF.

This clone was found once. The chain employs TRBV28 and TRBJ2-5; D possibly corresponds to TRBD1 (7 bases). The CDR3 loop spans 15 amino acids. Germline V gene sequence: CDR1 MDHEN, CDR2 SYDVKM. Deletions cut 5 bases from V and 5 bases from J, with 18 bases between. This CDR3 reads CASSPDRWEVETQYF. CDR3 bases: TGTGCCAGCAGTCCGGACAGGTGGGAGGTTGAGACCCAGTACTTC.

J is TRBJ1-2 and V is TRBV27, with D maybe TRBD1 (6 bases). Germline V CDR1 and CDR2: MNHEY, SMNVEV (reference sequence). The V end was cut by 3 bases, the J end by 3 bases, with 20 bases between. The CDR3 is made up of 17 amino acids. CDR3 DNA sequence: TGTGCCAGCAGTTTCCGGGCTCAGGGGCGCTGGGACTATGGCTACACCTTC. Protein product: CASSFRAQGRWDYGYTF.

The chain joins TRBV12-3 or TRBV12-4 to TRBJ2-7; 8 bases fit TRBD1. V dropped 8 bases and J dropped 1; count of bases not matched to a gene: 4. This CDR3 has 13 amino acids. The CDR3 here is CASADRASYEQYF. The CDR3 DNA reads as TGTGCCAGCGCGGACAGGGCGTCCTACGAGCAGTACTTC.